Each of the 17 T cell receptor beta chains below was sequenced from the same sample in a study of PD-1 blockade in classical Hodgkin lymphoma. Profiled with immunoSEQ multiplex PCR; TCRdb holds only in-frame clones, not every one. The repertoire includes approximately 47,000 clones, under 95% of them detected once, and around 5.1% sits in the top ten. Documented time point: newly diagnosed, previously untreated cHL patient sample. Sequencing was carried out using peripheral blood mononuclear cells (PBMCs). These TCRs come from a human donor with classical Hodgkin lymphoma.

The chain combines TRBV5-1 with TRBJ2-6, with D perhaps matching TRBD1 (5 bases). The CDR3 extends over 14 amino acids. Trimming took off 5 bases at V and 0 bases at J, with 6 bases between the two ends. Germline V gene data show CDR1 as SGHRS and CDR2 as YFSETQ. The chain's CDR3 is CASRDSSGANVLTF. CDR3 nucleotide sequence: TGCGCCAGCAGAGACAGCTCTGGGGCCAACGTCCTGACTTTC.

As DNA, the CDR3 is TGCGCCAGCAGCCCTGTACCGGGACAGGGCTATAGCAATCAGCCCCAGCATTTT. Translated: CASSPVPGQGYSNQPQHF. V and J are TRBV5-1 and TRBJ1-5, with 9 positions matching TRBD1. This CDR3 has 18 residues. The J segment lost 0 bases and the V segment lost 4 bases, leaving 11 bases of the junction unmatched. Germline-derived CDR1 and CDR2 are SGHRS and YFSETQ. The full variable domain, completed using reference TRBV5-1 and TRBJ1-5, is KAGVTQTPRYLIKTRGQQVTLSCSPISGHRSVSWYQQTPGQGLQFLFEYFSETQRNKGNFPGRFSGRQFSNSRSEMNVSTLELGDSALYLCASSPVPGQGYSNQPQHFGDGTRLSIL.

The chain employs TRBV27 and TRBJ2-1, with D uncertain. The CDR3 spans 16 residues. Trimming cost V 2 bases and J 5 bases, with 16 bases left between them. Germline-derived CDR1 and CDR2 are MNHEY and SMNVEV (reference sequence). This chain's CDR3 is CASSLRWRKSNNEQFF. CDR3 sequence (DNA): TGTGCCAGCAGTTTAAGGTGGCGGAAGAGCAACAATGAGCAGTTCTTC.

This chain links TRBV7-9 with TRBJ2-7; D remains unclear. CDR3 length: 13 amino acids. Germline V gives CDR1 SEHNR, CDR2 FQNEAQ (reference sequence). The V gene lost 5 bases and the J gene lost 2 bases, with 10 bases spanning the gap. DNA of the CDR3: TGTGCCAGCAGCGGGCTCATCACCTACGAGCAGTACTTC. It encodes CASSGLITYEQYF.

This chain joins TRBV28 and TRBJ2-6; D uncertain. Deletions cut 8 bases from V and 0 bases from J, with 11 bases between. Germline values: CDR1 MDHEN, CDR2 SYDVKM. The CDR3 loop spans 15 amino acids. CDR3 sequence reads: CASLRLGSGANVLTF. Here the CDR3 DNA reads TGTGCCAGCCTCAGACTTGGCTCTGGGGCCAACGTCCTGACTTTC. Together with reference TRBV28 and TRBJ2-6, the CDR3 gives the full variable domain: DVKVTQSSRYLVKRTGEKVFLECVQDMDHENMFWYRQDPGLGLRLIYFSYDVKMKEKGDIPEGYSVSREKKERFSLILESASTNQTSMYLCASLRLGSGANVLTFGAGSRLTVL.

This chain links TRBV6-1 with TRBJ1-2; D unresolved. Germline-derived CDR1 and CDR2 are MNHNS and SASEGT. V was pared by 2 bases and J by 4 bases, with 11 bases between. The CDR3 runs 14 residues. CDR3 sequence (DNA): TGTGCCAGCAGTGAAAGTCCTGTATCCTATGGCTACACCTTC. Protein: CASSESPVSYGYTF.

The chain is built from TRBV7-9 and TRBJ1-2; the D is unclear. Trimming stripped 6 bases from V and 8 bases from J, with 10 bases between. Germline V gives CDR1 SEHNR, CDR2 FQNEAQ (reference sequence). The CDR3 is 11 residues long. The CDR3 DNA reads TGTGCCAGCAGTAAAGATCGGGGCTACACCTTC. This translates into CASSKDRGYTF.

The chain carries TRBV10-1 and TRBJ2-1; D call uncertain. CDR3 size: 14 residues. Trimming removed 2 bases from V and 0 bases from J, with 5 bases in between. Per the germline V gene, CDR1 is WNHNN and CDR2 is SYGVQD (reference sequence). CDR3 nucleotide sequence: TGCGCCAGCAGTGAGGCTTACTCCTACAATGAGCAGTTCTTC. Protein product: CASSEAYSYNEQFF.

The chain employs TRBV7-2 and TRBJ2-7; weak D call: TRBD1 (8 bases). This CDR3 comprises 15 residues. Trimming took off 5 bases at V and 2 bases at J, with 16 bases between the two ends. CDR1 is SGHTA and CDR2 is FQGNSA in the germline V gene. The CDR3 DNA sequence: TGTGCCAGCAGCGCCCGGACAGGGAGGGCCTACGAGCAGTACTTC. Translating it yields CASSARTGRAYEQYF.

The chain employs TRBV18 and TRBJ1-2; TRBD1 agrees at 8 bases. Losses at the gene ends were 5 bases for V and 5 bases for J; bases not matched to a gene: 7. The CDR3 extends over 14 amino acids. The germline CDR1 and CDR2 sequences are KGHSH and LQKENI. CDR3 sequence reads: CASSLDREEYGYTF. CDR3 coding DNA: TGTGCCAGCTCATTGGACAGGGAGGAATATGGCTACACCTTC.

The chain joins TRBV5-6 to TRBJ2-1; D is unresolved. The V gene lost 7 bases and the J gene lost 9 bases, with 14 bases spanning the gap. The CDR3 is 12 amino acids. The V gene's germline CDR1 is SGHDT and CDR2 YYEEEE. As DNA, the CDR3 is TGTGCCAGCTCAAACCAGTGGGGTGAGCAGTTCTTC. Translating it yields CASSNQWGEQFF.

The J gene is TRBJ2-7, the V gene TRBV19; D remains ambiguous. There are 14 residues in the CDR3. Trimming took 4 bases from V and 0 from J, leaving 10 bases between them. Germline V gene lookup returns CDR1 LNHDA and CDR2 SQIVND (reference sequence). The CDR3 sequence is CASSRVSSSYEQYF. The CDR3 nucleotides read TGTGCCAGTAGTAGGGTTAGCAGCTCCTACGAGCAGTACTTC.

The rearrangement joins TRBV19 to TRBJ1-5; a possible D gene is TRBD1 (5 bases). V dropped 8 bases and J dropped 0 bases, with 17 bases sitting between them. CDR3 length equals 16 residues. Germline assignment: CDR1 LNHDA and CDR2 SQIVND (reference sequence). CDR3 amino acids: CASSSAGAYSNQPQHF. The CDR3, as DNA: TGTGCCAGTTCCTCTGCCGGGGCTTATAGCAATCAGCCCCAGCATTTT.

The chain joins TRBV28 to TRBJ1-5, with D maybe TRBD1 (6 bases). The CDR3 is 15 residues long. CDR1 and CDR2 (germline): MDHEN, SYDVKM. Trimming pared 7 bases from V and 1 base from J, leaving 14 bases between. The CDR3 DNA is TGTGCCAGCACTTATCAGGGGAGGAGCAATCAGCCCCAGCATTTT. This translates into CASTYQGRSNQPQHF.

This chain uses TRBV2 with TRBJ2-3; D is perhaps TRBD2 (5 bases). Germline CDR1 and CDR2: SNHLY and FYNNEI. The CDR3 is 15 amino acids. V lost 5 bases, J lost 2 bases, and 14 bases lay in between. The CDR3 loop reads CASSLTPGTTDTQYF. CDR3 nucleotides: TGTGCCAGCAGTTTGACCCCGGGAACCACAGATACGCAGTATTTT.

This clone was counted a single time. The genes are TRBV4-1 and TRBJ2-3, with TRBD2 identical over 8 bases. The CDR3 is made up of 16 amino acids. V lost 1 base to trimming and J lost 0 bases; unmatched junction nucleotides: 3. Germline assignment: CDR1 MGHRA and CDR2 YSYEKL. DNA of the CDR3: TGCGCCAGCAGCCAAGCCTTAGCGGGAAGCACAGATACGCAGTATTTT. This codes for CASSQALAGSTDTQYF.

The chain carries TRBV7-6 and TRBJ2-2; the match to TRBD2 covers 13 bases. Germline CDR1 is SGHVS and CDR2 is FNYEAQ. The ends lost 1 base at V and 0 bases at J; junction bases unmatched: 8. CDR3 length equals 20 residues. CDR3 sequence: CASSLVRLAGGPPNTGELFF. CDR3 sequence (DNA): TGTGCCAGCAGCTTAGTTCGACTAGCGGGAGGTCCCCCGAACACCGGGGAGCTGTTTTTT.